This T cell receptor (beta chain) was recovered during a study of cytomegalovirus exposure and HLA in healthy donors. Regarding this clone: The antigen is not known.

Study-level findings and limits: In a later analysis, V- and J-gene trimming of beta chains associated with a DCLRE1C missense variant, replicated independently.

V lost 6 bases and J 6 bases, leaving 14 bases between the germline ends. This CDR3 has 13 residues. Germline assignment: CDR1 MNHNS and CDR2 SASEGT. The primer mix had 60 Vbeta and 13 Jbeta primers. The method was immunoSEQ multiplex PCR; TCRdb's version includes in-frame clones alone and lacks a portion of them. Seen here are roughly 80,000 clones, 70% to 80% observed once, and the top ten hold approximately 3.7%. This receptor was obtained from a man aged 35-49 years in good health and CMV-seronegative. The source material was PBMCs. The genes are TRBV6-1 and TRBJ1-2; maybe TRBD1 (6 bases). The CDR3: CASSTRTADGYTF. As DNA, the CDR3 is TGTGCCAGCAGCACGCGGACAGCCGATGGCTACACCTTC.